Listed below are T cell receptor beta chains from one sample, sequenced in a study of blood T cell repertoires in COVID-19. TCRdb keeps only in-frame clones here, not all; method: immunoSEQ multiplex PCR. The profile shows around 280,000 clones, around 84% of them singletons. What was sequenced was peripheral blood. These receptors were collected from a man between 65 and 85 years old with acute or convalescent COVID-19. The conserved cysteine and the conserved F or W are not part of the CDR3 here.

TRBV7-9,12,ASSSQGGTDTQY
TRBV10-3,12,AISEGGGAGEAF
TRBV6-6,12,ASSSGQGLSGYT
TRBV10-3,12,AISPGTSGYEQY
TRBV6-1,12,ASSESGWGEKLF
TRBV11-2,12,ASSLGRGTYEQY
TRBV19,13,ASSPSGRQGQPQH
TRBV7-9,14,ASSAQTGSYSDGYT
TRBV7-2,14,ASSSLIGGVTDTQY
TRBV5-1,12,ASSLVSFSYEQY
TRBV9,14,ASSVGGSGMYNEQF
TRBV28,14,ASSSGSTGRGEKLF
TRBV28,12,ASSFGRGVQPQH
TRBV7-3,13,ASSIGTGDNSPLH
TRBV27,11,ASRLAGEREQF
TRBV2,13,ASRRWRTGNTEAF
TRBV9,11,ASSPETNEKLF
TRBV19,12,ASSRQGLHSPLH
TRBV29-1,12,SVTPGQGYNEQF
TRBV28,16,ASSLRLRGLRITYEQY
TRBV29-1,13,SVANRDRAYNEQF
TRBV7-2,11,ASSLEGVDTQY
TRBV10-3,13,AIRNARGSDSPLH
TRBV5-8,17,ASSPLRTSGTSNTGELF
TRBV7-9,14,ASLKAGSREYNEQF
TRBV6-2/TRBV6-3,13,ASSPRLSLNTEAF
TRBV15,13,ATSPTRAPSNEQF
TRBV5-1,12,ASSPLSSYNEQF
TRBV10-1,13,ASSPGTSGYNEQF
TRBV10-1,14,ASSEVVQVPYNEQF
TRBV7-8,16,ASSSPGLAGVIADTQY
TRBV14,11,ASSRQGSGELF
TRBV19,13,ASTSGPALGQPQH
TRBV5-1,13,ASSWGQGGVGELF
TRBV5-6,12,ASSLLVSSYEQY
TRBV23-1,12,ASTELETAHGYT
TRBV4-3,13,ASSQARHRTGELF
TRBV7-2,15,ASSFRQGQGSYNEQF
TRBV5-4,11,ASSSADSLEQF
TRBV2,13,ASSSPSGGAKTQY
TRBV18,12,ASSPSTGDYEQY
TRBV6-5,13,ASTPMATANTEAF